The present TCR beta chain was sequenced within a study of regulatory T cells in long-lasting Graves disease. CDR3 size: 16 residues. V was pared by 3 bases and J by 3 bases, with 4 bases of the junction left unmatched. From germline, CDR1 is SGHTA and CDR2 FQGNSA. Construction of the TCR beta libraries employed iRepertoire HTBI primers in conjunction with Arm-PCR of CDR3 regions. MiXCR was run by TCRdb on the multiplex PCR reads, yielding one entry per CDR3 protein. Of a few hundred thousand distinct CDR3 sequences listed, under 25% are singletons. Time point given: persistent/refractory GD, antithyroid drugs over 5 years with positive TRAb. PBMCs provided the RNA from which the TCR library was made. A note on this clonotype: The conserved phenylalanine or tryptophan is not found at the CDR3 terminus, so this likely reflects a read error.

Sequences were derived from peripheral blood mononuclear cells (PBMCs), sampled when the disease was refractory, from a patient treated with antithyroid drugs. The receptor's source is a female donor with Graves disease. The rearrangement links TRBV7-2 to TRBJ2-7, with 14 positions matching TRBD2. The CDR3 loop is CASSLGLAGANYEQYL. CDR3 coding DNA: TGTGCCAGCAGCTTGGGACTAGCGGGGGCCAACTACGAGCAGTACCTC.